The rows below give T cell receptor beta chains drawn from one sample of a study of cytomegalovirus exposure and HLA in healthy donors. Only in-frame clones appear in the TCRdb table, and some are missing; sequencing was by immunoSEQ multiplex PCR. The repertoire holds some 150,000 clones, with 85% to 90% as singletons. The specimen sequenced was PBMCs. These receptor sequences come from a woman in her late teens or twenties in good health and CMV-seropositive. CDR3s include the opening cysteine and the closing phenylalanine or tryptophan. The D gene is left open where the match is weak. Size values are once, few and many counts, or a class for expanded clones, and some rows have none.

CDR3nt,CDR3aa,d_gene,j_gene,v_gene,abundance
TGTGCCGCGTCAAAGGGACTAGCGAACTACGAGCAGTACTTC,CAASKGLANYEQYF,TRBD2,TRBJ2-7,TRBV19,.
TGTGCCAGTAGTGCTGGACAGGGAGAGACGGGCTACACCTTC,CASSAGQGETGYTF,TRBD1,TRBJ1-2,TRBV19,.
TGTGCCAGCAGCTTAGGGAGCGGGGCTGAGCAGTACTTC,CASSLGSGAEQYF,TRBD2,TRBJ2-7,TRBV11-3,.
TGTGCCAGCAGCCCCGGACTAGCGGGAGGGCCTAAGTACGAGCAGTACTTC,CASSPGLAGGPKYEQYF,TRBD2,TRBJ2-7,TRBV7-9,.
TGTGCCAGCAGCCCGGGACTAGCGGGAGACTACGAGCAGTACTTC,CASSPGLAGDYEQYF,TRBD2,TRBJ2-7,TRBV5-4,.
TGTGCCAGCAGCGTAGATGTATGGTTAGGAGAGGGCACAGATACGCAGTATTTT,CASSVDVWLGEGTDTQYF,.,TRBJ2-3,TRBV9,.
TGTGCCAGCAGTATTGAGGACAGGGCTTTATCCCACGAGCAGTACTTC,CASSIEDRALSHEQYF,TRBD1,TRBJ2-7,TRBV2,.
TGTGCCAGCAGCCCTAGCGGATCCGGACGACTCTCCTACAATGAGCAGTTCTTC,CASSPSGSGRLSYNEQFF,TRBD2,TRBJ2-1,TRBV5-4,.
TGTGCACCCGCAAGGGCAGGGACGAACACCGGGGAGCTGTTTTTT,CAPARAGTNTGELFF,.,TRBJ2-2,TRBV10-3,.
TGTGCCAGCAGTTTATCGACAGGGGGGGGTCAGCCCCAGCATTTT,CASSLSTGGGQPQHF,TRBD1,TRBJ1-5,TRBV27,.
TGTGCCAGCTCCCGCAGCGGGGGGACCTACAATGAGCAGTTCTTC,CASSRSGGTYNEQFF,TRBD2,TRBJ2-1,TRBV18,few
TGTGCCAGCAGTTTTACTAGCGGGGAAGATACGCAGTATTTT,CASSFTSGEDTQYF,TRBD2,TRBJ2-3,TRBV28,.
TGTGCCAGTAGTTTAGGCGGACAGGATGGGGGAAAACTGTTTTTT,CASSLGGQDGGKLFF,TRBD1,TRBJ1-4,TRBV19,.
TGTGCCAGCAGCCCCGGACTAGCGGGAGCTTACAATGAGCAGTTCTTC,CASSPGLAGAYNEQFF,TRBD2,TRBJ2-1,TRBV11-3,.
TGTGCCAGCAGTTACTATCCGGGACAGGGATACAATGAGCAGTTCTTC,CASSYYPGQGYNEQFF,TRBD1,TRBJ2-1,TRBV6-5,.
TGTGCCAGCAGTAGGGGACAGTACACTGAAGCTTTCTTT,CASSRGQYTEAFF,TRBD1,TRBJ1-1,TRBV6-5,.
TGTGCCAGCACCAAAACCGGGACAGGGGTTAACGAGCAGTACTTC,CASTKTGTGVNEQYF,TRBD1,TRBJ2-7,TRBV2,.
TGTGCCATCAGTGAGGGTTTAGCGGCCAAGGGTTACGAGCAGTACTTC,CAISEGLAAKGYEQYF,.,TRBJ2-7,TRBV10-3,.
TGTGCCAGCAAACCCTCGACAGGGAAGGAGGGCTACACCTTC,CASKPSTGKEGYTF,TRBD1,TRBJ1-2,TRBV6-9,.
TGTGCCAGCAGCGTAAACACAGTTACCACTGAAGCTTTCTTT,CASSVNTVTTEAFF,.,TRBJ1-1,TRBV7-9,few
TGTGCCAGCTCACCACGGGACAATTCCTACGAGCAGTACTTC,CASSPRDNSYEQYF,.,TRBJ2-7,TRBV18,.
TGTGCCAGTAGTATAGATCCTACCTACGAGCAGTACTTC,CASSIDPTYEQYF,.,TRBJ2-7,TRBV19,.
TGTGCCAGCAGCGTAAATTCTAACACCGGGGAGCTGTTTTTT,CASSVNSNTGELFF,.,TRBJ2-2,TRBV9,once
TGCAGCGTTGTAGACCCGACTGGCTACGAGCAGTACTTC,CSVVDPTGYEQYF,.,TRBJ2-7,TRBV29-1,few
TGTGCCAGCAGCTTAAGAGACAGGGGTTTGTACGAGCAGTACTTC,CASSLRDRGLYEQYF,TRBD1,TRBJ2-7,TRBV7-6,.
TGCGCCAGCAGTGAGACGGGACAGTCTAATGAAAAACTGTTTTTT,CASSETGQSNEKLFF,TRBD1,TRBJ1-4,TRBV10-2,few
TGTGCCAGCAGCTCGGGACTAGCGGGAGGAGGCGGGGAGCTGTTTTTT,CASSSGLAGGGGELFF,TRBD2,TRBJ2-2,TRBV11-2,.
TGCAGCGTACTAGCGGGAGGTTCCATGGAGACCCAGTACTTC,CSVLAGGSMETQYF,TRBD2,TRBJ2-5,TRBV29-1,.
TGTGCCAGCAGCTTTAGCGGGAGAGGGGGGGAGACCCAGTACTTC,CASSFSGRGGETQYF,TRBD2,TRBJ2-5,TRBV7-3,few
TGTGCCAGCAGTTACTCGATACAGGGGGGAGAGCCCCAGCATTTT,CASSYSIQGGEPQHF,TRBD1,TRBJ1-5,TRBV6-5,.
TGTGCCAGCAGTCCTCACTATGAAACCTATGGCTACACCTTC,CASSPHYETYGYTF,.,TRBJ1-2,TRBV27,.
TGTGCCAGCAGCTTAGCCCCAAGCAGGGGTACAGATACGCAGTATTTT,CASSLAPSRGTDTQYF,.,TRBJ2-3,TRBV11-3,.
TGTGCCAGCAGCTCCGATCAGACTAGCGGAGGCCGCAGCACAGATACGCAGTATTTT,CASSSDQTSGGRSTDTQYF,TRBD2,TRBJ2-3,TRBV7-2,.
TGTGCCAGCAGTCCCCTACCGGACAGGGCAGAGACCCAGTACTTC,CASSPLPDRAETQYF,TRBD1,TRBJ2-5,TRBV27,.
TGTGCCAGCAGAACCGACGCAGGGACTAGCTATGGCTACACCTTC,CASRTDAGTSYGYTF,.,TRBJ1-2,TRBV6-1,.
TGTGCCAGCAGTGACCCGGGTCCCGCCTACGAGCAGTACTTC,CASSDPGPAYEQYF,.,TRBJ2-7,TRBV2,.
TGTGCCAGCAGCCTCGCGGGACAGAACAATGAGCAGTTCTTC,CASSLAGQNNEQFF,.,TRBJ2-1,TRBV7-6,.
TGTGCCAGCAGCTTTTTGCGAGATACGCAGTATTTT,CASSFLRDTQYF,.,TRBJ2-3,TRBV7-6,.
TGTGCCAGCAGCTTAGGGGTTATGGGCCGTTTCCGGGAAAAACTGTTTTTT,CASSLGVMGRFREKLFF,.,TRBJ1-4,TRBV7-2,.
TGTGCCAGCAGCCTGCTAACTAGCGGACAAGAGACCCAGTACTTC,CASSLLTSGQETQYF,TRBD2,TRBJ2-5,TRBV14,.
TGTGCCAGCAGCTCAACTGTAGCGGGAGGGGACGAGCAGTACTTC,CASSSTVAGGDEQYF,TRBD2,TRBJ2-7,TRBV7-6,.
TGTGCCAGCTCACCGGGAACAGGGGGCGTCAATCAGCCCCAGCATTTT,CASSPGTGGVNQPQHF,TRBD1,TRBJ1-5,TRBV18,.
.,CASSSSATSTYEQYF,.,TRBJ2-7,TRBV28,.
TGTGCCAGCACCCTCTCTGGGAGGGAGACCCAGTACTTC,CASTLSGRETQYF,.,TRBJ2-5,TRBV28,.
TGTGCCAGCAGCCGCCGACAGGGGGTAAGGTACGAGCAGTACTTC,CASSRRQGVRYEQYF,TRBD1,TRBJ2-7,TRBV11-3,.
TGTGCCACCAGCAAAGAGGCGGAGGGAGAGCAGTACTTC,CATSKEAEGEQYF,.,TRBJ2-7,TRBV15,.
TGCGCCAGCAGCTGGGGGGGAGGCTACGAGCAGTACTTC,CASSWGGGYEQYF,TRBD2,TRBJ2-7,TRBV5-1,.
TGTGCCAGCAGCCAATTTAGCGGGAGCGGGACAGATACGCAGTATTTT,CASSQFSGSGTDTQYF,TRBD2,TRBJ2-3,TRBV4-2,.
TGTGCCAGTAGTGACCAGGGTCACCCGAACACCGGGGAGCTGTTTTTT,CASSDQGHPNTGELFF,.,TRBJ2-2,TRBV19,once
TGCGCCAGCAGCTTGGCCTGGGATCTACAGGGGCTACTCACAGATACGCAGTATTTT,CASSLAWDLQGLLTDTQYF,TRBD1,TRBJ2-3,TRBV5-1,once
TGTGCCAGCAGTGAAGGAGGACACAACGGGTGGTTGGAGACCCAGTACTTC,CASSEGGHNGWLETQYF,.,TRBJ2-5,TRBV6-1,.
TGCGCCAGCAGCCCTGACAGGGGGTACGAGCAGTACTTC,CASSPDRGYEQYF,TRBD1,TRBJ2-7,TRBV5-1,.